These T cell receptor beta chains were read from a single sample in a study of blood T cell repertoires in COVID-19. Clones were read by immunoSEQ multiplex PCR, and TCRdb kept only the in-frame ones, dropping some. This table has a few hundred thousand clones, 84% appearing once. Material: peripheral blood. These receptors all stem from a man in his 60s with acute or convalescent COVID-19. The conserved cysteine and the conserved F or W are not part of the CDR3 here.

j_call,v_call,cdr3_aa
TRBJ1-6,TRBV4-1,ASSHTDSVSNSPLH
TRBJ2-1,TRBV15,ATSRDIFSYNEQF
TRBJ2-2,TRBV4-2,ASSQPTSGRGELF
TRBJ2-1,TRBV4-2,ASSQDRRDWGEQF
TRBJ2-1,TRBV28,ASSLGHTGLAGVEQF
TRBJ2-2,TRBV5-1,ASSLSLAHTGELF
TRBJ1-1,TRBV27,ASSLSGTGATEAF
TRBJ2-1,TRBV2,ASSRTGTSNNNEQF
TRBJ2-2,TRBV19,ASSSGAGELF
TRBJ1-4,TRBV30,AWSRNRGNEKLF
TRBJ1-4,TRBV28,ASSQQGDTNEKLF
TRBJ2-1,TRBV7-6,ASSLTGYVNNEQF
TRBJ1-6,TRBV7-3,ASSVGQINSPLH
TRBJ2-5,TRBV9,ASSPRESGKEETQY
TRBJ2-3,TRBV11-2,ASSSFLTGTDTQY
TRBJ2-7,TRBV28,ASSLQQGVNEQY
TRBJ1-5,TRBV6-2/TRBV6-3,ASSYARGLSNQPQH
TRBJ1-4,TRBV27,ASRSGLPNEKLF
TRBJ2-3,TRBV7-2,ASSARGLAGPSDTQY
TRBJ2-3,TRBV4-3,ASSQDWARHRGLTDTQY
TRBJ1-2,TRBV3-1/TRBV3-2,ASNPRQGVGYT
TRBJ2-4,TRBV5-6,ASSFRGLAKNIQY
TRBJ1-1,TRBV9,ASSPRDSLHTEAF
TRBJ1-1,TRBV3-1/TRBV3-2,ASSQDLSDLATEAF
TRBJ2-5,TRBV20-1,SASENREETQY
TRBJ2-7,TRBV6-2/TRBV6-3,ASSTGSSYEQY
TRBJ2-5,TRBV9,ASSETAGGRETQY
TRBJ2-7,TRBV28,ASSFSGRSYEQY
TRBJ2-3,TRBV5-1,ASSLGTSGGLDTQY
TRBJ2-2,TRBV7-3,ASSLWRGANTGELF
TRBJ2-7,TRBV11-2,ASSSAGTREGEQY
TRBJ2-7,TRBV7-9,ASSVTAGTGGGEQY
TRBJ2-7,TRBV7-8,ASSPRLAVIGQY
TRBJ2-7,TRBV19,ASSIEFVREGRNPYEQY
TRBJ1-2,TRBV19,ASSIDRDSYGYT
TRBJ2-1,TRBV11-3,ASSLGVAGNNEQF
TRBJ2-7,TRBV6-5,ASSYGTGVFEQY
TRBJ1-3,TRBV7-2,ASSPRGNGNTIY
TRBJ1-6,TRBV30,AWSTGRSPLH
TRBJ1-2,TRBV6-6,ASSRDVRGGYT
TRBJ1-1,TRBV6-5,ASRFWGGGGTEAF
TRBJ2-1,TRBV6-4,ASSVRAGEMDEQF
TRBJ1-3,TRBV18,ASSPSLEVGNTIY
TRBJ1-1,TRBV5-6,ASSFLRGTEAF
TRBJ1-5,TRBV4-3,ASSQYRGGNQPQH
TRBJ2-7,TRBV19,ATRGGPTYEQY
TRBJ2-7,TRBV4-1,ASRMGHGASYEQY
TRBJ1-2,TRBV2,ASRGEEYGYT
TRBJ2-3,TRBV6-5,ASSNGRVTDTQY
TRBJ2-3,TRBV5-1,ASKSTSGGGDTQY
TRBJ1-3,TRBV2,ASSAGTGNTIY
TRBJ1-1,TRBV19,ASSRQMNTEAF
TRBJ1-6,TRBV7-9,ASSSPGYNSPLH
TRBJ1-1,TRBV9,ASSVRGSVNTEAF
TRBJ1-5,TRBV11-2,ASSLGQGINQPQH
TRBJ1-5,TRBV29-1,SVVGTGNNQPQH
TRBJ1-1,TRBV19,ASSTRQGARGTEAF
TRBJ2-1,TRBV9,ASSVGWGQGFDNEQF
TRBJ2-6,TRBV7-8,ASSPLAGVGSGANVLT
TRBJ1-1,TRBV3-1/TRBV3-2,ASSLSLDTEAF